The clone carrying this TCR beta chain was observed many times. Its target is unknown. Relying on iRepertoire HTBI primers and Arm-PCR of CDR3 regions, the team built TCR beta libraries. TCRdb called the multiplex PCR reads again in MiXCR, with one record for every CDR3 protein. The sample shows hundreds of thousands of distinct CDR3 sequences, approximately 15% of them seen only once. Documented time point: newly diagnosed GD, antithyroid drugs for less than 3 months. Generation of the TCR library employed RNA extracted from PBMCs. These data come from a study of regulatory T cells in long-lasting Graves disease. The study's findings and limits: Newly diagnosed disease favored TRBV20-1 and TRBJ2-1 over persistent disease.

V was trimmed by 1 base and J by 8 bases, leaving 20 bases between them. The CDR3 consists of 15 residues. The V gene's germline CDR1 is GTSNPN and CDR2 SVGIG (reference sequence). The same sample was also studied in work on T cells in Graves' hyperthyroidism and ophthalmopathy. Per that paper: Aged 18 to 65, the patients had hyperthyroidism that was newly diagnosed and had lasted under 2 months. With the HTBI primer set, the TCR CDR3 went through a first round of RT-PCR. Blood also showed most of the thyroid clonotypes that were expanded above 0.001.

The chain carries TRBV30 and TRBJ1-2; D perhaps matches TRBD1 (5 bases). Here the sequenced sample was peripheral blood mononuclear cells (PBMCs), taken at new diagnosis, from a patient treated with antithyroid drugs. This clonotype originated in a woman aged 30 to 39 with Graves disease. CDR3 protein: CAWSGITISRGGYTF. The DNA for the CDR3 is TGTGCCTGGAGTGGGATCACAATATCAAGGGGAGGCTACACCTTC.